This TCR beta chain was documented in a study of blood T cell repertoires in COVID-19. Study-level information: PBMCs, B-cell-depleted T cells, or T cells provided the cDNA or gDNA that made up the material.

Original data processing: By means of reference gene primer amplification, nucleated cell counts were estimated. TCRdb keeps only in-frame clones here, not all; method: immunoSEQ multiplex PCR. The D gene and trimming were derived from the DNA, and the V and J assignments and clone size from that table. The table lists 62,000 or so clones, about 86% of them singletons. The source of this sequence is an older woman with acute or convalescent COVID-19. Specimen: peripheral blood.

Here the CDR3 reads CASSTVRDTIYF. The CDR3 DNA reads TGTGCCAGCAGTACGGTCCGGGACACCATATATTTT. The V and J genes are TRBV28 and TRBJ1-3; D call uncertain. Trimming took 5 bases from V and 8 from J, leaving 10 bases between them. Germline CDR1 is MDHEN and CDR2 is SYDVKM. The CDR3 is made up of 12 amino acids.